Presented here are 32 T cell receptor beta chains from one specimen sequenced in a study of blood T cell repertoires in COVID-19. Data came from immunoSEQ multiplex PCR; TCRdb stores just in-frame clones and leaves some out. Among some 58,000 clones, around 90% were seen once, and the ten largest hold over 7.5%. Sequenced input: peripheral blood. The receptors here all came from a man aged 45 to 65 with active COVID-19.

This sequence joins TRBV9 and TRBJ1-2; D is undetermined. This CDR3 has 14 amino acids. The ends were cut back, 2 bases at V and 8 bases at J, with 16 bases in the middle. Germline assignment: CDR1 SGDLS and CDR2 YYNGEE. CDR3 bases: TGTGCCAGCAGCGTGAGCCAGGTTCCAGTCGGCTACACCTTC. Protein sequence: CASSVSQVPVGYTF.

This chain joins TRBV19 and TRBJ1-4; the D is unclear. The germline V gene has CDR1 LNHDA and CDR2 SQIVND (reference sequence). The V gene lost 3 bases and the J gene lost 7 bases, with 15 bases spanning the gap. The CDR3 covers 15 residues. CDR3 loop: CASSMPVRRGEKLFF. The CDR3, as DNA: TGTGCCAGTAGTATGCCGGTTCGCCGGGGTGAAAAACTGTTTTTT.

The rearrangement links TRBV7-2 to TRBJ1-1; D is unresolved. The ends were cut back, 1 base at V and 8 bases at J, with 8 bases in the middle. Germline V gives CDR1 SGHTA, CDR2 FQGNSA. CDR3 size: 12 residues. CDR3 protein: CASSLVEVEAFF. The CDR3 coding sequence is TGTGCCAGCAGCTTAGTAGAGGTCGAAGCTTTCTTT.

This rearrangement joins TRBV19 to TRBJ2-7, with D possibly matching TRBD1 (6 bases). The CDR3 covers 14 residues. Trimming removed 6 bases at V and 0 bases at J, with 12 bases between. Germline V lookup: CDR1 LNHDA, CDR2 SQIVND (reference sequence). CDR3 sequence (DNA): TGTGCCAGTAGGAGGACAGATGGCTCCTACGAGCAGTACTTC. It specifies CASRRTDGSYEQYF.

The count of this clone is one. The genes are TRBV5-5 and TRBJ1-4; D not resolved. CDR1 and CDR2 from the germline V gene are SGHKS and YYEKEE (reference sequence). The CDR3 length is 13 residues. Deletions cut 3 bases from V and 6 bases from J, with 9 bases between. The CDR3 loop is CASSSPNYEKLFF. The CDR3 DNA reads TGTGCCAGCAGCTCTCCTAATTATGAAAAACTGTTTTTT.

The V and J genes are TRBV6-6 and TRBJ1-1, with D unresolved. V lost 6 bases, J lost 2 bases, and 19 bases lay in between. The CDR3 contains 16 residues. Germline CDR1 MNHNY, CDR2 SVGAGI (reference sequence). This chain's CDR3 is CASSPLYGLSNTEAFF. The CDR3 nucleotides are TGTGCCAGCAGCCCCCTTTACGGGTTGTCAAACACTGAAGCTTTCTTT.

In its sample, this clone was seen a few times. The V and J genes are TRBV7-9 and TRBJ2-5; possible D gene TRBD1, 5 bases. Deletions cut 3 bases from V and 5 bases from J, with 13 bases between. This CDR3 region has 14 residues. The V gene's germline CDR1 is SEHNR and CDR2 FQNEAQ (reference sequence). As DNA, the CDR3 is TGTGCCAGCAGCTTCTCTGGGGCTCGTGAGACCCAGTACTTC. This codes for CASSFSGARETQYF.

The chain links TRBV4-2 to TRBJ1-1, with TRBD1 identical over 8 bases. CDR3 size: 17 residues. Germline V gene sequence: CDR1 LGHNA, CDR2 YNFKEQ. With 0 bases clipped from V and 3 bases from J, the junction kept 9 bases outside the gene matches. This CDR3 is CASSQDWAGGTDTEAFF. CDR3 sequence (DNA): TGTGCCAGCAGCCAAGATTGGGCAGGGGGCACGGACACTGAAGCTTTCTTT.

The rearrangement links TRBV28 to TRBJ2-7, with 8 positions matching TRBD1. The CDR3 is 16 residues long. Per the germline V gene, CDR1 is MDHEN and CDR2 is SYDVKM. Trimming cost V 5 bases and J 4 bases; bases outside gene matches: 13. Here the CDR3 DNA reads TGTGCCAGCAGTGACCGAGTAGGACAGGGCAGTTACGAGCAGTACTTC. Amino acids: CASSDRVGQGSYEQYF.

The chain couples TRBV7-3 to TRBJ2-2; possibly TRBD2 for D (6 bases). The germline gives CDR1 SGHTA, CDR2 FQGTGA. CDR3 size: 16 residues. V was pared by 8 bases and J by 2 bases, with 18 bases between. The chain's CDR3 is CASSRRAPLNTGELFF. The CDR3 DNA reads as TGTGCCAGCTCACGGAGGGCCCCGCTAAACACCGGGGAGCTGTTTTTT.

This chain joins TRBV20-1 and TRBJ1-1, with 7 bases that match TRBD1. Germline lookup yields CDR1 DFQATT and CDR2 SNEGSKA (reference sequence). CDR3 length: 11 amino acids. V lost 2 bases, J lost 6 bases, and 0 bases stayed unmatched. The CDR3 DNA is TGCAGTGCTAGACAGGGGGCTGAAGCTTTCTTT. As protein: CSARQGAEAFF.

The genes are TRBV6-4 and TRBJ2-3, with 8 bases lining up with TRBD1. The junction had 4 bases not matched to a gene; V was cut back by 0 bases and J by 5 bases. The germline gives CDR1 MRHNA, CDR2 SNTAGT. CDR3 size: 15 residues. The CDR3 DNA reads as TGTGCCAGCAGTGACTCAGACAGGGGAGGAGATACGCAGTATTTT. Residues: CASSDSDRGGDTQYF.

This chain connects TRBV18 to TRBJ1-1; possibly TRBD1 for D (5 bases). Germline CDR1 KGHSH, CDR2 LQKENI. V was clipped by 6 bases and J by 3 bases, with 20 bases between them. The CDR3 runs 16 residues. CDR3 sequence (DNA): TGTGCCAGCTCCCCGCTGACGGGAGGGGCGTACACTGAAGCTTTCTTT. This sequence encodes CASSPLTGGAYTEAFF.

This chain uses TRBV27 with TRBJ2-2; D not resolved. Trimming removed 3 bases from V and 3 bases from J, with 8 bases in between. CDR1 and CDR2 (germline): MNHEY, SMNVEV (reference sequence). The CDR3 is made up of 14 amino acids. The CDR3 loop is CASSLYSYTGELFF. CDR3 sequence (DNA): TGTGCCAGCAGTTTGTACAGCTACACCGGGGAGCTGTTTTTT.

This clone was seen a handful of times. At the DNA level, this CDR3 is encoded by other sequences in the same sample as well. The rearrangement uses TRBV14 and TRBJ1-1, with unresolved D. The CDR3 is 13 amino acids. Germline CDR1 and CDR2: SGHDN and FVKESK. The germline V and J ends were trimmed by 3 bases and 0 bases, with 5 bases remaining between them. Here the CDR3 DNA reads TGTGCCAGCAGCCAGGCCCTGAACACTGAAGCTTTCTTT. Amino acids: CASSQALNTEAFF. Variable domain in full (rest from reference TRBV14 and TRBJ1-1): EAGVTQFPSHSVIEKGQTVTLRCDPISGHDNLYWYRRVMGKEIKFLLHFVKESKQDESGMPNNRFLAERTGGTYSTLKVQPAELEDSGVYFCASSQALNTEAFFGQGTRLTVV.

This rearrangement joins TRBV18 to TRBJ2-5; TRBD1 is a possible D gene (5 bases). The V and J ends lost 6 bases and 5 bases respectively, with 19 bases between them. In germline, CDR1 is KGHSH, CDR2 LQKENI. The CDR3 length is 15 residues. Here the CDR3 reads CASSPRQKPGETQYF. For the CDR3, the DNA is TGTGCCAGCTCGCCAAGACAGAAGCCCGGGGAGACCCAGTACTTC.

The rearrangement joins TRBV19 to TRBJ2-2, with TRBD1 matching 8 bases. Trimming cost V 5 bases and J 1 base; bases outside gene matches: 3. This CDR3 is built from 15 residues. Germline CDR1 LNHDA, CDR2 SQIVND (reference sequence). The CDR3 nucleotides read TGTGCCAGTAGTGCCGGGACAGGGAACACCGGGGAGCTGTTTTTT. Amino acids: CASSAGTGNTGELFF.

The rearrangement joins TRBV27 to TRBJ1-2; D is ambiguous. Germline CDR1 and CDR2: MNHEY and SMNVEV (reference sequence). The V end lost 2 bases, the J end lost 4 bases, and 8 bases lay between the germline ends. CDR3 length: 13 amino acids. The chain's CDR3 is CASSLRGAYGYTF. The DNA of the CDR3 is TGTGCCAGCAGTTTACGGGGAGCCTATGGCTACACCTTC.

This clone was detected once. The CDR3 spells CASSPRVGDTEAFF. In DNA, the CDR3 is TGTGCCAGCAGCCCCCGAGTAGGGGACACTGAAGCTTTCTTT. V is TRBV7-2 and J is TRBJ1-1; weak D call: TRBD1 (5 bases). CDR1 SGHTA and CDR2 FQGNSA come from the germline V gene. Between the trimmed V and J ends, which lost 5 bases and 3 bases, there was a span of 13 bases. CDR3 length: 14 amino acids. The variable domain in full, completed from reference TRBV7-2 and TRBJ1-1, reads GAGVSQSPSNKVTEKGKDVELRCDPISGHTALYWYRQSLGQGLEFLIYFQGNSAPDKSGLPSDRFSAERTGGSVSTLTIQRTQQEDSAVYLCASSPRVGDTEAFFGQGTRLTVV.

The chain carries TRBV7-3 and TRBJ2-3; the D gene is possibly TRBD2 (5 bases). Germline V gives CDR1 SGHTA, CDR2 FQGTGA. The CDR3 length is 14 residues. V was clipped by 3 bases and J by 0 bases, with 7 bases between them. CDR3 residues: CASSFGVSTDTQYF. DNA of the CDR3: TGTGCCAGCAGCTTCGGGGTTAGCACAGATACGCAGTATTTT.

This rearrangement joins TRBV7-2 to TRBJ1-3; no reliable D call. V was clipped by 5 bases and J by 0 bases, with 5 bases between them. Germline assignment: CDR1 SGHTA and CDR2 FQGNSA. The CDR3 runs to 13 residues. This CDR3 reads CASSRDSGNTIYF. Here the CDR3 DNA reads TGTGCCAGCAGCCGGGACTCTGGAAACACCATATATTTT.

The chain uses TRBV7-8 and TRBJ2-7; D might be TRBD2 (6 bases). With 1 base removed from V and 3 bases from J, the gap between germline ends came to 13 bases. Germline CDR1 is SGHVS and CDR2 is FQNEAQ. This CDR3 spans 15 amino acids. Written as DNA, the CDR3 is TGTGCCAGCAGCTTAGGGACCCCGGGAGTCTACGAGCAGTACTTC. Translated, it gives CASSLGTPGVYEQYF.

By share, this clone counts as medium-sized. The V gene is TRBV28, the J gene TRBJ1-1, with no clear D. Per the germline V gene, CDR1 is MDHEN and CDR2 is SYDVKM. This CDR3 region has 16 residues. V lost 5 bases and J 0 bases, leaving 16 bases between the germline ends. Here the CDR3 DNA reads TGTGCCAGCAGTCCCCCCTACTCTTCGCTGAACACTGAAGCTTTCTTT. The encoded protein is CASSPPYSSLNTEAFF.

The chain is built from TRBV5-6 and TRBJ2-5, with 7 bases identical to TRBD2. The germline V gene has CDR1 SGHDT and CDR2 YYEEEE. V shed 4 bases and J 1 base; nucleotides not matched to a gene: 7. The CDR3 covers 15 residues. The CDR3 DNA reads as TGTGCCAGCAGCATTTTACTAGCGCCCCAAGAGACCCAGTACTTC. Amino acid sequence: CASSILLAPQETQYF.

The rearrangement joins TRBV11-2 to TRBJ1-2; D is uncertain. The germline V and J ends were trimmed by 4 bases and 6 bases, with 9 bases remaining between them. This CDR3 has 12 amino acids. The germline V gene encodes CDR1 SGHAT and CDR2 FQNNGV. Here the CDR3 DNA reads TGTGCCAGCAGCTCGACCCGGGATGGCTACACCTTC. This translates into CASSSTRDGYTF.

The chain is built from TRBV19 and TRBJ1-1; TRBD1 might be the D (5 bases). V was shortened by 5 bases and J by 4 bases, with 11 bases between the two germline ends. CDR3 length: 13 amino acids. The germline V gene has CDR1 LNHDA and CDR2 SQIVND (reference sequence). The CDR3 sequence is CASSDWGVTEAFF. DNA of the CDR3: TGTGCCAGTAGTGACTGGGGGGTCACTGAAGCTTTCTTT.

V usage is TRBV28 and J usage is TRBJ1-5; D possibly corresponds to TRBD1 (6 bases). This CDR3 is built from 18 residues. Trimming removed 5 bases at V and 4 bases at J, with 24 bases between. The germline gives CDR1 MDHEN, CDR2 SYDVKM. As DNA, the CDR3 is TGTGCCAGCAGTCCCCAAGGGTCGGCACAGGGCGTGAATCAGCCCCAGCATTTT. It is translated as CASSPQGSAQGVNQPQHF.

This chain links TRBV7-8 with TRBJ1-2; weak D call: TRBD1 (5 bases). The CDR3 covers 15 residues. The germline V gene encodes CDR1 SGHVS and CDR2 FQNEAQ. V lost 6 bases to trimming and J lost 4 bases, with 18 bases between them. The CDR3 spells CASRNEGVGGYGYTF. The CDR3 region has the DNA TGTGCCAGCAGAAATGAAGGGGTTGGTGGCTATGGCTACACCTTC.

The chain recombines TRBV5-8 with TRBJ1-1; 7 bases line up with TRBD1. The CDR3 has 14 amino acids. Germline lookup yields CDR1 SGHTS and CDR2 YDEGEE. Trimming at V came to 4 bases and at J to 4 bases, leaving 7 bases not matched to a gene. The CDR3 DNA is TGTGCCAGCAGCCGACAGGGTTGGGGCACTGAAGCTTTCTTT. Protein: CASSRQGWGTEAFF.

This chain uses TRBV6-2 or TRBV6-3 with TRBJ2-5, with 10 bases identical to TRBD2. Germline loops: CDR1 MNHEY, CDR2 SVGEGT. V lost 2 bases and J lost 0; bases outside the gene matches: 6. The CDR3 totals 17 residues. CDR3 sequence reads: CASSYLWTSGDQETQYF. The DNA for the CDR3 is TGTGCCAGCAGTTACCTCTGGACTAGCGGAGACCAAGAGACCCAGTACTTC.

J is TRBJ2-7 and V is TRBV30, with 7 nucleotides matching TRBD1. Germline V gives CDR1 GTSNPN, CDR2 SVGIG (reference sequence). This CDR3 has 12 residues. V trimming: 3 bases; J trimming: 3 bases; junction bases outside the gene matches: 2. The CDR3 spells CAWSPGGYEQYF. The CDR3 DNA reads TGTGCCTGGAGCCCAGGGGGCTACGAGCAGTACTTC.

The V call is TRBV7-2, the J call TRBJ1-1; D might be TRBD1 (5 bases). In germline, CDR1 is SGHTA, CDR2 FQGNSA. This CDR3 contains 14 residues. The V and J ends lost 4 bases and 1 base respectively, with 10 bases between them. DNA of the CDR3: TGTGCCAGCAGCTCCCTAGGGGCGAACACTGAAGCTTTCTTT. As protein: CASSSLGANTEAFF.